One and the same sample provided the 15 T cell receptor beta chains below, sequenced in a study of metastatic and nonmetastatic thyroid tumors. Through MiXCR, TCRdb re-clonotyped the PCR reads. The repertoire holds roughly 24,000 clones, under 25% seen once, with 13% in the top ten. No patient received treatment before thyroid surgery. Sequencing used blood. The origin of the receptors is a male donor with papillary thyroid cancer or a benign thyroid nodule (not recorded which). Some clones in this sample may be carry-over from other donors' samples.

This clone was recorded at least ten times. The chain combines TRBV15 with TRBJ2-1; D may correspond to TRBD1 or TRBD2 (5 bases each). V was trimmed by 5 bases and J by 6 bases, leaving 23 bases between them. This CDR3 has 17 residues. Germline CDR1 and CDR2: LNHNV and YYDKDF (reference sequence). The DNA of the CDR3 is TGTGCCACCAGCGGGAGTGGGACCGACGGGCGACCCAATGAGCAGTTCTTC. Amino acid sequence: CATSGSGTDGRPNEQFF.

This clone came up many times. Possible read error: a much larger clone is one base away. Other DNA sequences within the sample encode an identical CDR3. The gene calls are TRBV27 and TRBJ1-1; tentatively, D is TRBD1 (6 bases). Germline CDR1 MNHEY, CDR2 SMNVEV (reference sequence). The CDR3 totals 13 residues. DNA of the CDR3: TGTGCCAGCAGTTTGGGGGGCGGCACTGAAGCTTCCTTT. Translated, it gives CASSLGGGTEASF.

This clone ranks as medium-sized (0.01 to 0.1%). V usage is TRBV5-1 and J usage is TRBJ2-7; the D gene is possibly TRBD2 (5 bases). Between the trimmed V and J ends, which lost 4 bases and 0 bases, there was a span of 14 bases. The CDR3 covers 15 residues. Per the germline V gene, CDR1 is SGHRS and CDR2 is YFSETQ. For the CDR3, the DNA is TGCGCCAGCAGCCTAGGACTCTCCAGCTCCTACGAGCAGTACTTC. This codes for CASSLGLSSSYEQYF.

This clone was found many times. The J gene is TRBJ2-2, the V gene TRBV5-4; D not certain. CDR3 length equals 15 residues. Deletions cut 6 bases from V and 5 bases from J, with 17 bases between. CDR1 SGHNT and CDR2 YYREEE come from the germline V gene (reference sequence). The CDR3 is CASTSDNLYTGELFF. In DNA form, the CDR3 reads TGTGCCAGCACCTCCGACAATCTGTATACCGGGGAGCTGTTTTTT.

This clone was recorded at least ten times. The chain combines TRBV30 with TRBJ1-2; maybe TRBD1 (5 bases). V lost 2 bases, J lost 3 bases, and 10 bases lay in between. Germline V gene data show CDR1 as GTSNPN and CDR2 as SVGIG (reference sequence). CDR3 size: 13 residues. This CDR3 reads CAWSTRVDYGYTF. The CDR3 coding sequence is TGTGCCTGGAGTACCAGGGTCGACTATGGCTACACCTTC.

The V call is TRBV11-2, the J call TRBJ1-1; D uncertain. The germline CDR1 and CDR2 sequences are SGHAT and FQNNGV. The V end was cut by 5 bases, the J end by 4 bases, with 11 bases between. This CDR3 has 13 amino acids. CDR3 residues: CASSPYPVTEAFF. Here the CDR3 DNA reads TGTGCCAGCAGCCCCTACCCCGTCACTGAAGCTTTCTTT.

This clone occurred many times. The chain has TRBV20-1 and TRBJ2-7, with D perhaps matching TRBD2 (6 bases). V lost 7 bases and J 1 base, leaving 11 bases between the germline ends. Germline CDR1 is DFQATT and CDR2 is SNEGSKA (reference sequence). This CDR3 comprises 12 residues. The CDR3 loop is CSVGLASYEQYF. CDR3 DNA: TGCAGTGTGGGCCTAGCGTCCTACGAGCAGTACTTC.

Many counts were recorded for this clone. J is TRBJ1-2 and V is TRBV28; perhaps TRBD1 as D (6 bases). Germline-derived CDR1 and CDR2 are MDHEN and SYDVKM. V lost 1 base and J lost 4, with 28 bases in between. The CDR3 is 20 amino acids. The CDR3 is CASSLLVGNTNSGGLYGYTF. CDR3 in DNA: TGTGCCAGCAGTTTATTGGTCGGGAACACAAACAGCGGGGGGCTCTATGGCTACACCTTC.

This clone was detected many times. At one end, the junction sequence differs from germline, possibly due to a read error. The chain uses TRBV15 and TRBJ2-7; a possible D gene is TRBD1 (5 bases). The germline V gene encodes CDR1 LNHNV and CDR2 YYDKDF (reference sequence). The CDR3 runs to 16 residues. CDR3 coding DNA: TGTGCCACCAGCAGAGACTTGACAGAATCCTCCAACGAGCAGTACTTC. It yields the protein CATSRDLTESSNEQYF.

This clone was detected many times. The gene calls are TRBV14 and TRBJ2-7; possible D gene TRBD1, 5 bases. The CDR3 spans 16 residues. CDR1 and CDR2 (germline): SGHDN, FVKESK. Deletions cut 0 bases from V and 1 base from J, with 13 bases between. The CDR3 nucleotides read TGTGCCAGCAGCCAAGATTCCCCAGGGTCGTCCTACGAGCAGTACTTC. It specifies CASSQDSPGSSYEQYF. The complete variable domain, with remaining parts taken from reference TRBV14 and TRBJ2-7, reads EAGVTQFPSHSVIEKGQTVTLRCDPISGHDNLYWYRRVMGKEIKFLLHFVKESKQDESGMPNNRFLAERTGGTYSTLKVQPAELEDSGVYFCASSQDSPGSSYEQYFGPGTRLTVT.

The J gene is TRBJ1-2, the V gene TRBV18; 9 bases are a match to TRBD1. The germline CDR1 and CDR2 sequences are KGHSH and LQKENI. Trimming cost V 3 bases and J 3 bases; bases outside gene matches: 14. The CDR3 extends over 18 amino acids. In DNA, the CDR3 is TGTGCCAGCTCACCCGCCGGGACAGGGAGAGGGGGATACTATGGCTACACCTTC. Amino acid sequence: CASSPAGTGRGGYYGYTF.

Judged by abundance, this clone is medium-sized. The chain is built from TRBV30 and TRBJ1-1; 8 bases map to TRBD1. Germline loops: CDR1 GTSNPN, CDR2 SVGIG (reference sequence). This CDR3 is 12 amino acids long. Unmatched junction bases numbered 6, after V lost 4 bases and J lost 8 bases. CDR3 amino acids: CAWTRQGSEAFF. As DNA, the CDR3 is TGTGCCTGGACTCGACAGGGGTCGGAAGCTTTCTTT.

This clone has at least ten counts. J is TRBJ2-5 and V is TRBV19; 8 bases match TRBD1. This CDR3 region has 16 residues. CDR1 LNHDA and CDR2 SQIVND come from the germline V gene (reference sequence). V lost 1 base and J lost 3; bases outside the gene matches: 7. The CDR3: CASSIVPGQGKETQYF. The CDR3 nucleotides read TGTGCCAGTAGTATAGTCCCCGGACAGGGAAAAGAGACCCAGTACTTC. The full variable domain, completed using reference TRBV19 and TRBJ2-5, is DGGITQSPKYLFRKEGQNVTLSCEQNLNHDAMYWYRQDPGQGLRLIYYSQIVNDFQKGDIAEGYSVSREKKESFPLTVTSAQKNPTAFYLCASSIVPGQGKETQYFGPGTRLLVL.

This clone was detected a few times. This chain joins TRBV6-4 and TRBJ2-3; D may be TRBD1 or TRBD2 (7 bases each). The CDR3 has 16 amino acids. The germline V and J ends were trimmed by 3 bases and 1 base, with 14 bases remaining between them. The V gene's germline CDR1 is MRHNA and CDR2 SNTAGT. The CDR3 coding sequence is TGTGCCAGCAGTGAGGGGGAGGGGGCAGGCACAGATACGCAGTATTTT. It encodes CASSEGEGAGTDTQYF.

The chain couples TRBV5-1 to TRBJ1-6, with a weak D call TRBD1 (5 bases). Germline V gene data show CDR1 as SGHRS and CDR2 as YFSETQ. V lost 0 bases and J lost 7, with 11 bases in between. The CDR3 loop spans 15 amino acids. This CDR3 reads CASSLAGATNSPLHF. The CDR3 nucleotides are TGCGCCAGCAGCTTGGCTGGGGCGACCAATTCACCCCTCCACTTT.